The 12 T cell receptor beta chains in this list originate from one sample, sequenced in a study of post-analysis software for immune sequencing data (dated by TCRdb to the mid-2010s). Broader findings and caveats from the paper: Roughly 5 TRBV segments, including TRBV5-6, TRBV5-1 and TRBV20-1, were significantly more frequent in patients than controls.

Libraries were prepared through PCR. Sequencing instrument: Illumina HiSeq 2500. Unique molecular identifiers were incorporated into TCR beta cDNA libraries to reduce PCR and sequencing biases. Through fastp at Q25 and MiXCR, TCRdb rebuilt clones from the public reads, retaining in-frame beta chains. CDR3 protein sequences are deduplicated, and each keeps its most common genes and DNA. The sample table lists 740,000 or so distinct CDR3 sequences, approximately 50% of them with a count of one. Clones ranked in the top ten supply roughly 4.4% of the sample. Their recognized antigens are unknown. Material for sequencing was blood. The receptors here all came from a girl between 5 and 17 years old with multiple sclerosis.

The genes are TRBV4-1 and TRBJ2-7; D tentatively fits TRBD1 or TRBD2 (5 bases each). Trimming took off 5 bases at V and 4 bases at J, with 18 bases between the two ends. Germline CDR1 is MGHRA and CDR2 is YSYEKL. The CDR3 contains 15 residues. CDR3 in amino acids: CASSLARGPDYEQYF. Written as DNA, the CDR3 is TGCGCCAGCAGCTTGGCGAGGGGACCGGATTACGAGCAGTACTTC.

This clonotype was counted between two and nine times. The rearrangement uses TRBV10-3 and TRBJ2-7; D gene uncertain. The CDR3 has 12 residues. The germline V gene encodes CDR1 ENHRY and CDR2 SYGVKD. V lost 10 bases and J lost 7, with 17 bases in between. This CDR3 reads CATRNASYEQYF. The CDR3 DNA sequence: TGTGCCACCCGGAACGCGAGCTATGAGCAGTACTTC.

The rearrangement links TRBV27 to TRBJ2-1; 12 nucleotides line up with TRBD2. The CDR3 spans 15 residues. Germline values: CDR1 MNHEY, CDR2 SMNVEV (reference sequence). Trimming took 4 bases from V and 8 from J; bases not matched to a gene: 6. The CDR3 sequence: CASSWGTSGRDEQFF. The CDR3 nucleotides read TGTGCCAGCAGTTGGGGGACTAGCGGGCGGGATGAGCAGTTCTTC.

Of note for this clonotype: This may be a read error: a much more frequent sequence differs by one nucleotide. V usage is TRBV6-1 and J usage is TRBJ2-1, with D perhaps assigned TRBD1 or TRBD2 (5 bases each). V lost 4 bases to trimming and J lost 0 bases, with 10 bases between them. Germline values: CDR1 MNHNS, CDR2 SASEGT. This CDR3 region has 15 residues. CDR3 residues: CASSGWGSSYNEQFF. CDR3 DNA sequence: TGTGCCAGCAGTGGTTGGGGGAGCTCCTACAATGAGCAGTTCTTC.

The chain couples TRBV12-3 or TRBV12-4 to TRBJ2-7, with D maybe TRBD1 (6 bases). The CDR3 length is 14 residues. Deletions cut 5 bases from V and 5 bases from J, with 16 bases between. The chain's CDR3 is CASSTGHQANEQYF. The CDR3 DNA is TGTGCCAGCAGTACGGGACACCAAGCAAACGAGCAGTACTTC.

V gene TRBV12-3 or TRBV12-4 combines with J gene TRBJ2-3, with 11 bases aligning to TRBD2. With 3 bases clipped from V and 4 bases from J, the junction kept 18 bases outside the gene matches. This CDR3 has 20 amino acids. The CDR3 DNA follows: TGTGCCAGCAGTTTCGTGGGGGCCCTTACTAGCGGGGGCCGAGCAGATACGCAGTATTTT. Translated: CASSFVGALTSGGRADTQYF.

The rearrangement links TRBV29-1 to TRBJ2-1, with 9 nucleotides matching TRBD2. Per germline, CDR1 SQVTM and CDR2 ANQGSEA. V lost 2 bases, J lost 3 bases, and 14 bases stayed unmatched. The CDR3 consists of 18 residues. The DNA for the CDR3 is TGCAGCGTTGAACACCCATGGGGGGCTAGCGGGGACTACAATGAGCAGTTCTTC. Encoded protein: CSVEHPWGASGDYNEQFF.

The gene calls are TRBV20-1 and TRBJ2-1; 7 nucleotides agree with TRBD2. Looked up from germline, CDR1 is DFQATT and CDR2 is SNEGSKA (reference sequence). This CDR3 comprises 14 residues. V lost 6 bases and J lost 1; bases outside the gene matches: 6. CDR3 bases: TGCAGTGCAACCGTGGGGGGGTCCTACAATGAGCAGTTCTTC. It yields the protein CSATVGGSYNEQFF.

J is TRBJ1-4 and V is TRBV3-1; no clear D. Trimming removed 8 bases from V and 14 bases from J, with 15 bases in between. The germline V gene has CDR1 LGHDT and CDR2 YNNKEL (reference sequence). The CDR3 is 11 amino acids. Written as DNA, the CDR3 is TGTGCCAGCGGCGGGCACACGACCCTGTTTTTT. Translated, it gives CASGGHTTLFF.

This chain links TRBV3-1 with TRBJ2-5; perhaps TRBD1 as D (6 bases). CDR3 length: 13 residues. CDR1 LGHDT and CDR2 YNNKEL come from the germline V gene (reference sequence). The V and J ends lost 1 base and 5 bases respectively, with 8 bases between them. The CDR3: CASSQGTAETQYF. DNA of the CDR3: TGTGCCAGCAGCCAAGGGACAGCGGAGACCCAGTACTTC.

The V and J genes are TRBV6-6 and TRBJ2-5; 11 bases match TRBD1. Germline V gene sequence: CDR1 MNHNY, CDR2 SVGAGI (reference sequence). This CDR3 is 14 amino acids long. V gave up 9 bases and J gave up 11 bases; unmatched junction bases: 14. CDR3 protein: CASHSGTGGWVQYF. CDR3 bases: TGTGCCAGTCACTCCGGGACAGGGGGTTGGGTACAGTACTTC.

The rearrangement links TRBV20-1 to TRBJ1-4; D not certain. Trimming removed 3 bases from V and 4 bases from J, with 12 bases in between. CDR1 is DFQATT, CDR2 SNEGSKA, per germline (reference sequence). This CDR3 region has 14 residues. DNA for the CDR3: TGCAGTGCTAGTCTTCGGGCGAATAATGAAAAACTGTTTTTT. The encoded protein is CSASLRANNEKLFF.